A selection of T cell receptor beta chains follows, all from one sample in a study of read filtering for tumor transcriptome and immune sequencing. A single record per CDR3 protein comes from TCRdb applying MiXCR to the reads. This table has more than 35,000 distinct CDR3 sequences, roughly 12% appearing once. Sequenced material: a population of CD138-negative cells sorted from bone marrow. Every receptor here comes from a donor over 35 with multiple myeloma. Both conserved end residues are part of each CDR3. A D gene is named only where the DNA matches it firmly.

v_gene,j_gene,d_gene,CDR3aa
TRBV20-1,TRBJ2-4,TRBD2,CSARSGGVIQYF
TRBV20-1,TRBJ1-5,-,CSAGTTTGNSNQPQHF
TRBV7-9,TRBJ1-4,-,CASSSGTKNEKLFF
TRBV7-9,TRBJ2-3,-,CASSPRRDNPLNTQYF
TRBV6-6,TRBJ1-2,-,CASSSGDYGYTF
TRBV6-1,TRBJ1-2,TRBD1,CASSFDGQGNGYTF
TRBV4-1,TRBJ1-2,-,CASSQDARTVYGYTF
TRBV7-2,TRBJ2-3,-,CASSFSTDTQYF
TRBV29-1,TRBJ2-5,TRBD1,CSVRDRAQETQYF
TRBV5-1,TRBJ2-1,-,CASSPPNRRNEQFF
TRBV12-3/TRBV12-4,TRBJ2-2,-,CASSFEGGQTGELFF
TRBV27,TRBJ2-1,TRBD2,CASSSISRGAYNEQFF
TRBV28,TRBJ2-1,TRBD1,CASSPGTGYFNEQFF
TRBV6-5,TRBJ2-3,TRBD1,CASRPGQTTDTQYF
TRBV12-3/TRBV12-4,TRBJ2-3,-,CASSHPGLAGLSTDTQYF
TRBV6-4,TRBJ2-1,-,CASSDYPYNEQFF
TRBV6-2/TRBV6-3,TRBJ2-1,TRBD2,CASSTLAGGCNEQFF
TRBV5-1,TRBJ2-5,-,CASSLGGTTTGETQYF
TRBV2,TRBJ2-7,-,CASSELDGDPYEQYF
TRBV28,TRBJ1-4,-,CASSSRQEDEKLFF
TRBV7-2,TRBJ1-3,-,CASSTRLRDWGNTIYF
TRBV7-9,TRBJ2-7,-,CASSLQGTTAEQYF
TRBV28,TRBJ2-3,-,CASSRPGLADTQYF
TRBV4-1,TRBJ2-1,-,CASSQALTTRGEQFF
TRBV4-1,TRBJ2-1,-,CASSQEASNSYNEQFF
TRBV9,TRBJ1-1,-,CASSVSFRTEAFF
TRBV18,TRBJ2-7,-,CASSPDFEQYF
TRBV12-3/TRBV12-4,TRBJ1-3,-,CASSPSGEGNAIYF
TRBV7-9,TRBJ2-7,-,CASSWTAGEQYF
TRBV5-1,TRBJ2-2,-,CASSFGGGDTGELFF
TRBV29-1,TRBJ1-1,TRBD1,CSVGWDREAFF
TRBV11-2,TRBJ1-3,-,CASSLGGYSGNTIYF
TRBV5-1,TRBJ1-5,TRBD1,CASSPGQANSNQPQHF
TRBV20-1,TRBJ1-1,TRBD1,CSARGTGGRGEAFF
TRBV6-1,TRBJ1-4,-,CASSEFKGGSAGEKLFF
TRBV20-1,TRBJ1-1,-,CSARDQGNTEAFF
TRBV12-3/TRBV12-4,TRBJ1-5,-,CASRLTIGSQNQQPQHF
TRBV29-1,TRBJ1-1,-,CSVVANTEAFF
TRBV20-1,TRBJ1-5,TRBD1,CSASGFLGTEFQPQHF
TRBV10-3,TRBJ2-1,TRBD2,CAISAGGVRSQFF
TRBV11-1,TRBJ2-3,-,CASSSMGDTQYF